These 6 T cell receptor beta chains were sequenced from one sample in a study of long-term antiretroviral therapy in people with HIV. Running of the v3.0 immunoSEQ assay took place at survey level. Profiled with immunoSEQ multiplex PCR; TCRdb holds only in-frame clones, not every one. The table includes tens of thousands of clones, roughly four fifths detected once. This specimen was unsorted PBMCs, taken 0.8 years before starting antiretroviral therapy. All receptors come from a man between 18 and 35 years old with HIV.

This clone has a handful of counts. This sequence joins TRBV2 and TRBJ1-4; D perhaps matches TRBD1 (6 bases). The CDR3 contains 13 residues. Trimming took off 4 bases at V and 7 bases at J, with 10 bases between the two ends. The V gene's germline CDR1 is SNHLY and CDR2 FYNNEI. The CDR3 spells CASSVQGGEKLFF. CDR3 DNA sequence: TGTGCCAGCAGTGTACAAGGGGGTGAAAAACTGTTTTTT.

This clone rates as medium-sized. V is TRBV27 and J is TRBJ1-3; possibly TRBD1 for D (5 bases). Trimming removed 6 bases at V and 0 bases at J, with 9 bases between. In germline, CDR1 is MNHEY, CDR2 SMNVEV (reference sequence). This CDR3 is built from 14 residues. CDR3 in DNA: TGTGCCAGCAGGAGGGGCATCTCTGGAAACACCATATATTTT. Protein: CASRRGISGNTIYF.

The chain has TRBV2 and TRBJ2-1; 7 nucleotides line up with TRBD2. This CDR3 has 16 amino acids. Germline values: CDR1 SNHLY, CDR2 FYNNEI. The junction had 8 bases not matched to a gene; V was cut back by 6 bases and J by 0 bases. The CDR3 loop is CASRGSGAVSYNEQFF. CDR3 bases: TGTGCCAGCAGGGGCAGCGGGGCGGTCTCCTACAATGAGCAGTTCTTC.

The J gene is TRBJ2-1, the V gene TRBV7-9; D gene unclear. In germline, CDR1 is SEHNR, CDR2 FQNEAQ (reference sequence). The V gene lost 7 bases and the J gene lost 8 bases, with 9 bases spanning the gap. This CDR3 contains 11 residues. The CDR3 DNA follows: TGTGCCAGCAACTCGTGGGATGAGCAGTTCTTC. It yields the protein CASNSWDEQFF.

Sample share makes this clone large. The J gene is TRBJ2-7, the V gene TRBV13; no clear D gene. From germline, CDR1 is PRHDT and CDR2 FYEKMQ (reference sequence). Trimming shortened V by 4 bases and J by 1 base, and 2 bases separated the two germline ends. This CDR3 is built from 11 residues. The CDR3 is CASSSSYEQYF. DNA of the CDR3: TGTGCCAGCAGCTCTTCCTACGAGCAGTACTTC.

The CDR3 DNA sequence: TGTGCCAGCAGTGAACTTTCGGCTAGCGGGGCTTACAATGAGCAGTTCTTC. It is translated as CASSELSASGAYNEQFF. The V gene is TRBV2, the J gene TRBJ2-1, with 9 bases aligning to TRBD2. Germline V lookup: CDR1 SNHLY, CDR2 FYNNEI. This CDR3 has 17 residues. The V and J ends lost 2 bases and 4 bases, in that order; junction bases with no gene match: 9.